The 10 T cell receptor beta chains reported below all come from one sample, sequenced in a study of blood T cell repertoires in COVID-19. Assay used: immunoSEQ multiplex PCR; TCRdb lists only in-frame clones, some missing. The sample contains some 140,000 clones, about 85% of which appear only once. Sequences were obtained from peripheral blood. Source of these receptors: a man aged 60 to 75 with COVID-19, enrolled during active disease.

The CDR3 DNA reads as TGTGCCACAGCGGGGGGGCCTCGGACCGGGGAGCTGTTTTTT. This codes for CATAGGPRTGELFF. The chain combines TRBV24-1 with TRBJ2-2; 10 bases are a match to TRBD2. The trim removed 10 bases at V and 5 bases at J, leaving 6 bases unmatched. Germline CDR1 is KGHDR and CDR2 is SFDVKD. The CDR3 has 14 residues.

The V call is TRBV6-2 or TRBV6-3, the J call TRBJ2-2, with 9 bases aligning to TRBD1. The J segment lost 5 bases and the V segment lost 6 bases, leaving 10 bases of the junction unmatched. Per the germline V gene, CDR1 is MNHEY and CDR2 is SVGEGT. The CDR3 is 16 amino acids. For the CDR3, the DNA is TGTGCCAGCAGCTTGTTTGGGACAGGGAAAACCGGGGAGCTGTTTTTT. Translating gives CASSLFGTGKTGELFF.

This chain uses TRBV19 with TRBJ1-1, with 8 bases lining up with TRBD1. Per germline, CDR1 LNHDA and CDR2 SQIVND (reference sequence). Losses at the gene ends were 10 bases for V and 0 bases for J; bases not matched to a gene: 10. The CDR3 is 15 amino acids. For the CDR3, the DNA is TGTGCCACAGTCTCCTGGGGACAGGTGAACACTGAAGCTTTCTTT. Its translation: CATVSWGQVNTEAFF.

The chain links TRBV9 to TRBJ1-2; D not resolved. Per germline, CDR1 SGDLS and CDR2 YYNGEE. Trimming took 6 bases from V and 2 from J, leaving 8 bases between them. The CDR3 has 12 amino acids. In DNA form, the CDR3 reads TGTGCCAGCACCAGGTCCAACTATGGCTACACCTTC. This translates into CASTRSNYGYTF.

The V gene is TRBV5-4, the J gene TRBJ2-2, with a weak D call TRBD2 (6 bases). Trimming pared 4 bases from V and 2 bases from J, leaving 12 bases between. This CDR3 region has 15 residues. Looked up from germline, CDR1 is SGHNT and CDR2 is YYREEE (reference sequence). The CDR3 sequence: CASSQGGANTGELFF. The CDR3 DNA is TGTGCCAGCAGCCAAGGCGGGGCTAACACCGGGGAGCTGTTTTTT.

This chain links TRBV5-8 with TRBJ1-6; D perhaps matches TRBD1 (6 bases). Trimming removed 0 bases from V and 9 bases from J, with 19 bases in between. Germline CDR1 SGHTS, CDR2 YDEGEE. This CDR3 comprises 17 residues. The CDR3 here is CASSLVEGGSFSSPLHF. The CDR3 coding sequence is TGTGCCAGCAGCTTGGTGGAGGGGGGGTCCTTCTCTTCACCCCTCCACTTT.

The rearrangement uses TRBV7-2 and TRBJ2-5, with D perhaps matching TRBD2 (6 bases). CDR3 size: 15 residues. CDR1 SGHTA and CDR2 FQGNSA come from the germline V gene. Trimming stripped 1 base from V and 0 bases from J, with 9 bases between. CDR3 coding DNA: TGTGCCAGCAGCTTAGGCAGGACTAACCAAGAGACCCAGTACTTC. Amino acid sequence: CASSLGRTNQETQYF.

This clone came up a few times. J is TRBJ2-1 and V is TRBV5-1; 10 bases line up with TRBD2. The V gene's germline CDR1 is SGHRS and CDR2 YFSETQ. Unmatched junction bases numbered 8, after V lost 2 bases and J lost 3 bases. CDR3 length: 17 residues. CDR3 coding DNA: TGCGCCAGCAGCTTACCCCCCCCTAGCGGGAGCTACAATGAGCAGTTCTTC. Its protein is CASSLPPPSGSYNEQFF.

The chain is built from TRBV28 and TRBJ1-1; D might be TRBD1 (6 bases). This CDR3 spans 13 amino acids. Germline assignment: CDR1 MDHEN and CDR2 SYDVKM. The V end lost 7 bases, the J end lost 4 bases, and 13 bases lay between the germline ends. The CDR3 nucleotides read TGTGCCAGCATCCACAGGGTTGGCACTGAAGCTTTCTTT. This translates into CASIHRVGTEAFF.

This rearrangement joins TRBV3-1 (or the pseudogene TRBV3-2) to TRBJ1-4; 8 nucleotides align to TRBD1. The CDR3 is made up of 12 amino acids. J gave up 7 bases and V 5 bases, and 0 bases lay outside the gene matches. Germline V lookup: CDR1 LGHDT, CDR2 YNNKEL (reference sequence). The CDR3: CASSDRGEKLFF. Written as DNA, the CDR3 is TGTGCCAGCAGCGACAGGGGTGAAAAACTGTTTTTT.